The 26 T cell receptor beta chains in this list originate from one sample, sequenced in a study of blood T cell repertoires in COVID-19. Sequencing was performed with immunoSEQ multiplex PCR; in TCRdb, only in-frame clones are kept and a portion is missing. The sample includes fewer than 350,000 clones, approximately 87% of them seen just once. The sample comprised peripheral blood. The source is a woman between 25 and 40 years old with COVID-19, enrolled during active disease.

This chain uses TRBV27 with TRBJ2-5; a weak D match, TRBD1 (6 bases). CDR1 is MNHEY, CDR2 SMNVEV, per germline (reference sequence). This CDR3 is 14 amino acids long. Between the trimmed V and J ends, which lost 1 base and 5 bases, there was a span of 11 bases. The CDR3 DNA sequence: TGTGCCAGCAGTTTATTACCAGGGGTGGAGACCCAGTACTTC. The encoded protein is CASSLLPGVETQYF.

V gene TRBV19 combines with J gene TRBJ1-5; perhaps TRBD1 as D (5 bases). V shed 0 bases and J shed 5 bases, with 11 bases lying between them. There are 15 residues in the CDR3. The germline V gene encodes CDR1 LNHDA and CDR2 SQIVND (reference sequence). The CDR3 DNA reads as TGTGCCAGTAGTATAGAGGGACTCCTATATCAGCCCCAGCATTTT. Residues: CASSIEGLLYQPQHF.

The CDR3 spells CASSIGRANTEAFF. In DNA, the CDR3 is TGTGCCAGTAGTATAGGCAGGGCGAACACTGAAGCTTTCTTT. The chain employs TRBV19 and TRBJ1-1, with D tentatively TRBD1 (5 bases). Trimming took off 1 base at V and 1 base at J, with 7 bases between the two ends. The CDR3 loop spans 14 amino acids. Germline lookup yields CDR1 LNHDA and CDR2 SQIVND (reference sequence).

This clone occurred a few times. The chain links TRBV6-5 to TRBJ2-3; D possibly corresponds to TRBD2 (7 bases). The V end lost 1 base, the J end lost 5 bases, and 13 bases lay between the germline ends. The CDR3 loop spans 15 amino acids. Germline CDR1 MNHEY, CDR2 SVGAGI. CDR3 in amino acids: CASSYWGGQGDTQYF. In DNA form, the CDR3 reads TGTGCCAGCAGTTACTGGGGGGGCCAGGGAGATACGCAGTATTTT.

The J gene is TRBJ2-1, the V gene TRBV6-2 or TRBV6-3, with TRBD2 as a possible D gene (6 bases). In germline, CDR1 is MNHEY, CDR2 SVGEGT. This CDR3 comprises 12 residues. Trimming removed 2 bases at V and 14 bases at J, with 13 bases between. The CDR3 protein is CASSYVGGIEFF. CDR3 bases: TGTGCCAGCAGTTACGTGGGGGGTATTGAGTTCTTC.

The chain carries TRBV4-2 and TRBJ1-4, with a possible D match to TRBD1 (6 bases). The CDR3 contains 16 residues. The V gene's germline CDR1 is LGHNA and CDR2 YNFKEQ. The V and J ends lost 4 bases and 3 bases respectively, with 15 bases between them. The CDR3 loop reads CASSPPRGAANEKLFF. The CDR3 DNA is TGTGCCAGCAGCCCGCCCCGGGGGGCCGCTAATGAAAAACTGTTTTTT.

J is TRBJ1-6 and V is TRBV11-2, with D perhaps TRBD1 (5 bases). CDR1 SGHAT and CDR2 FQNNGV come from the germline V gene. CDR3 length: 14 residues. With 5 bases removed from V and 7 bases from J, the gap between germline ends came to 12 bases. CDR3 in amino acids: CASSGGLFNSPLHF. CDR3 in DNA: TGTGCCAGCAGCGGGGGACTCTTCAATTCACCCCTCCACTTT.

The V call is TRBV5-1, the J call TRBJ2-1; 7 bases align to TRBD2. CDR3 length equals 15 residues. V trimming: 4 bases; J trimming: 9 bases; junction bases outside the gene matches: 13. Germline V gene sequence: CDR1 SGHRS, CDR2 YFSETQ. The CDR3 nucleotides read TGCGCCAGCAGCGCTAGCGGCTCCCCTTTCTCTGAGCAGTTCTTC. Its translation is CASSASGSPFSEQFF.

The CDR3 sequence is CASSCPHLKGACTDTQYF. In DNA form, the CDR3 reads TGTGCCAGCAGTTGCCCTCACCTAAAGGGGGCCTGCACAGATACGCAGTATTTT. This chain joins TRBV28 and TRBJ2-3, with 7 bases matching TRBD1. V lost 4 bases and J lost 1; bases outside the gene matches: 14. This CDR3 is built from 18 residues. Germline CDR1 and CDR2: MDHEN and SYDVKM.

CDR3 DNA sequence: TGTGCCAGCAGTTTTGCAGGGGGAGGTTTGGGATCACCCCTCCACTTT. Translation: CASSFAGGGLGSPLHF. The rearrangement joins TRBV27 to TRBJ1-6; 7 nucleotides line up with TRBD1. In germline, CDR1 is MNHEY, CDR2 SMNVEV (reference sequence). This CDR3 spans 16 amino acids. V shed 3 bases and J 10 bases; nucleotides not matched to a gene: 12.

The chain recombines TRBV5-6 with TRBJ2-3, with unresolved D. V was trimmed by 1 base and J by 6 bases, leaving 6 bases between them. The V gene's germline CDR1 is SGHDT and CDR2 YYEEEE. The CDR3 sequence is 12 residues long. The CDR3 protein is CASSLKPDTQYF. For the CDR3, the DNA is TGTGCCAGCAGCTTGAAGCCGGATACGCAGTATTTT.

The chain couples TRBV12-3 or TRBV12-4 to TRBJ1-1; 7 positions match TRBD1. CDR3 size: 13 residues. V dropped 4 bases and J dropped 10; count of bases not matched to a gene: 9. CDR3 DNA: TGTGCCAGCAGTTGGCCCCAGGGGGGAGTAGCTTTCTTT. Its protein is CASSWPQGGVAFF.

This chain connects TRBV25-1 to TRBJ1-1; no firm D call. The CDR3 totals 12 residues. V was trimmed by 8 bases and J by 3 bases, leaving 10 bases between them. Germline CDR1 and CDR2: MGHDK and SYGVNS. DNA for the CDR3: TGTGCCAGCCCCGGGGAGGACACTGAAGCTTTCTTT. It is translated as CASPGEDTEAFF.

This clone was detected only once. The CDR3 region is CASSMVAGGTGANVLTF. For the CDR3, the DNA is TGTGCCAGCAGCATGGTTGCAGGGGGAACTGGGGCCAACGTCCTGACTTTC. The chain uses TRBV5-4 and TRBJ2-6, with TRBD1 identical over 7 bases. From germline, CDR1 is SGHNT and CDR2 YYREEE (reference sequence). J was trimmed by 2 bases and V by 4 bases; bases with no gene match: 9. The CDR3 length is 17 residues.

The V gene is TRBV4-2, the J gene TRBJ2-1; 8 bases fit TRBD2. The CDR3 spans 15 residues. Per the germline V gene, CDR1 is LGHNA and CDR2 is YNFKEQ. V lost 4 bases and J lost 0; bases outside the gene matches: 2. The CDR3 nucleotides read TGTGCCAGCAGCCCCCTAGCGGGCTCCTACAATGAGCAGTTCTTC. This encodes CASSPLAGSYNEQFF.

The chain carries TRBV5-1 and TRBJ1-6; 7 bases align to TRBD1. V gave up 4 bases and J gave up 11 bases; unmatched junction bases: 6. CDR1 and CDR2 from the germline V gene are SGHRS and YFSETQ. This CDR3 has 13 residues. CDR3 coding DNA: TGCGCCAGCAGCGTCAGACAGGGTACACCCCTCCACTTT. Amino acid sequence: CASSVRQGTPLHF.

The V call is TRBV4-2, the J call TRBJ2-7, with 10 bases that match TRBD2. This CDR3 is 14 amino acids long. Germline V gene lookup returns CDR1 LGHNA and CDR2 YNFKEQ. V gave up 0 bases and J gave up 4 bases; unmatched junction bases: 0. Here the CDR3 reads CASSQDSGGYEQYF. CDR3 bases: TGTGCCAGCAGCCAAGATAGCGGGGGGTACGAGCAGTACTTC.

V gene TRBV3-1 (or the pseudogene TRBV3-2) combines with J gene TRBJ2-1; a weak D match, TRBD2 (6 bases). Germline values: CDR1 LGHDT, CDR2 YNNKEL (reference sequence). Trimming stripped 3 bases from V and 10 bases from J, with 28 bases between. This CDR3 has 18 amino acids. The CDR3 region is CASSQRTGGTWGRREQFF. The CDR3 nucleotides are TGTGCCAGCAGCCAGCGAACAGGAGGGACCTGGGGTCGTCGGGAGCAGTTCTTC.

Written as DNA, the CDR3 is TGTGCCAGCTCTTATGTGGGGGGGCTCGAGCAGTACTTC. Translated: CASSYVGGLEQYF. The chain recombines TRBV27 with TRBJ2-7; a weak D match, TRBD2 (7 bases). The ends were cut back, 8 bases at V and 6 bases at J, with 17 bases in the middle. There are 13 residues in the CDR3. Germline CDR1 reads MNHEY; CDR2 reads SMNVEV (reference sequence).

The rearrangement joins TRBV5-4 to TRBJ1-4; D may be TRBD1 (6 bases). Between the trimmed V and J ends, which lost 4 bases and 6 bases, there was a span of 13 bases. This CDR3 is 14 amino acids long. Germline-derived CDR1 and CDR2 are SGHNT and YYREEE (reference sequence). CDR3 coding DNA: TGTGCCAGCAGCGCCCGGTGGGGGCATGAAAAACTGTTTTTT. Translated: CASSARWGHEKLFF.

The V call is TRBV5-6, the J call TRBJ2-7, with D uncertain. CDR1 and CDR2 from the germline V gene are SGHDT and YYEEEE. V lost 0 bases and J 2 bases, leaving 9 bases between the germline ends. The CDR3 spans 14 residues. CDR3 loop: CASSLVVAPYEQYF. CDR3 nucleotide sequence: TGTGCCAGCAGCTTGGTGGTGGCACCCTACGAGCAGTACTTC. Together with reference TRBV5-6 and TRBJ2-7, the CDR3 gives the full variable domain: DAGVTQSPTHLIKTRGQQVTLRCSPKSGHDTVSWYQQALGQGPQFIFQYYEEEERQRGNFPDRFSGHQFPNYSSELNVNALLLGDSALYLCASSLVVAPYEQYFGPGTRLTVT.

The CDR3 region is CASSDSLSPYEQYF. The CDR3 DNA reads TGTGCCAGCAGTGATTCGCTCAGTCCCTACGAGCAGTACTTC. The chain couples TRBV2 to TRBJ2-7; D unclear. Trimming took 3 bases from V and 2 from J, leaving 11 bases between them. There are 14 residues in the CDR3. Looked up from germline, CDR1 is SNHLY and CDR2 is FYNNEI.

This clone was recorded at least ten times. The chain joins TRBV6-1 to TRBJ2-7, with 8 positions matching TRBD1. The CDR3 contains 16 residues. Germline assignment: CDR1 MNHNS and CDR2 SASEGT. Losses at the gene ends were 0 bases for V and 7 bases for J; bases not matched to a gene: 11. The CDR3 DNA follows: TGTGCCAGCAGTGAAGCGCTAGGACAGGGACCCCCGGAGCAGTACTTC. Residues: CASSEALGQGPPEQYF.

This clone has a single count. This chain links TRBV18 with TRBJ1-5, with a tentative D call TRBD1 (5 bases). V lost 6 bases and J 3 bases, leaving 27 bases between the germline ends. Looked up from germline, CDR1 is KGHSH and CDR2 is LQKENI. The CDR3 totals 19 residues. The CDR3 loop reads CASSPRGLFQRRDNQPQHF. The CDR3, as DNA: TGTGCCAGCTCGCCCCGGGGACTTTTCCAGCGGAGGGACAATCAGCCCCAGCATTTT.

A few counts support this clone. CDR3 loop: CASRQGNSPLHF. The CDR3 nucleotides are TGTGCCAGCAGACAGGGTAATTCACCCCTCCACTTT. This chain uses TRBV25-1 with TRBJ1-6, with D tentatively TRBD1 (6 bases). Germline V CDR1 and CDR2: MGHDK, SYGVNS. The V gene lost 6 bases and the J gene lost 6 bases, with 6 bases spanning the gap. The CDR3 is made up of 12 amino acids.

This clone was seen only once. The chain links TRBV27 to TRBJ2-1, with TRBD1 as a possible D gene (6 bases). From germline, CDR1 is MNHEY and CDR2 SMNVEV (reference sequence). Trimming stripped 5 bases from V and 2 bases from J, with 16 bases between. The CDR3 is 16 amino acids. CDR3 sequence reads: CASSTLGTLAYNEQFF. The CDR3 DNA reads TGTGCCAGCAGTACCTTAGGGACATTGGCCTACAATGAGCAGTTCTTC.